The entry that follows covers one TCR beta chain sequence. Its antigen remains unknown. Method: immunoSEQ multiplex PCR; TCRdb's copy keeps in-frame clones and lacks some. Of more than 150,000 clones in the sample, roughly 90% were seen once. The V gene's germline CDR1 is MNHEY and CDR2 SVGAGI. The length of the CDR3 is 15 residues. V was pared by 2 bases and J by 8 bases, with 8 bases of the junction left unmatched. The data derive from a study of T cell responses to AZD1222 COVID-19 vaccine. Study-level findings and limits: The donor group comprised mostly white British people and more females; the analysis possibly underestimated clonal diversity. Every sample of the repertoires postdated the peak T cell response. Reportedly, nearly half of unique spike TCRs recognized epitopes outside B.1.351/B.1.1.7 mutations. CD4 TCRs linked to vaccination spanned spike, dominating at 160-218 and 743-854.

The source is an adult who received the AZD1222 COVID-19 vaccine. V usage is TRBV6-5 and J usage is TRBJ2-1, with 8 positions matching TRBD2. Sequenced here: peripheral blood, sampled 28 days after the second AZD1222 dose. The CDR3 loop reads CASSYNSGRGYEQFF. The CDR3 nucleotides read TGTGCCAGCAGTTACAACAGCGGGAGAGGGTATGAGCAGTTCTTC.